The clone carrying this T cell receptor (beta chain) came up once. Its matching antigen is unknown. At one of its ends the junction is not consistent with the germline gene, which may arise from a read error. Using RNA template, CDR3s of TCR alpha and beta were amplified with iRepertoire arm-PCR. One-step reverse transcription and amplification started from approximately 100-400 ng of tissue mRNA or PBMC total RNA. TCRdb passed the multiplex PCR reads through MiXCR, listing each CDR3 protein once. The table shows more than 110,000 distinct CDR3 sequences, with 35% to 50% occurring only once. The data were obtained in a study of glioma-infiltrating T cells. This CDR3 spans 13 amino acids. CDR1 is SGHTA and CDR2 is FQGNSA in the germline V gene. Overall study findings and caveats: CDR3 overlap between tissue and blood was very small. Above-expected tissue-blood divergence occurred in all gliomas, most in low-grade ones.

The receptor comes from a human donor with low-grade glioma or glioblastoma, undergoing nonglioma brain surgery, or in good health (not recorded which). Sequenced material: glioma tissue, nonneoplastic brain tissue, or PBMCs (not recorded which). The chain employs TRBV7-2 and TRBJ2-7, with D maybe TRBD1 (5 bases). The CDR3 region is CAGSFSDRPEQYF. Here the CDR3 DNA reads TGTGCCGGCAGCTTCTCCGACAGACCGGAGCAGTACTTC.